This TCR beta chain was sequenced in a study of cytomegalovirus exposure and HLA in healthy donors. As to this clone: Its antigen is not identified.

Whole-study findings and limits: It was 164 TCR beta chains that were listed as cytomegalovirus-associated. Three CMV-associated chains were confirmed in vitro to be specific for CMV antigens.

Profiled with immunoSEQ multiplex PCR; TCRdb holds only in-frame clones, not every one. This table has around 150,000 clones, roughly 91% appearing once. The V gene end was trimmed by 6 bases and the J gene end by 7 bases; junction bases not matched to a gene: 12. This CDR3 has 14 residues. Per germline, CDR1 WNHNN and CDR2 SYGVQD (reference sequence). The donors were members of the validation cohort comprising over a hundred subjects, separate from the roughly 680-subject first cohort. The source material was PBMCs. The gene calls are TRBV10-1 and TRBJ2-7; 7 bases are shared with TRBD2. The sequence derives from a man aged 18 to 30 in good health and CMV-seronegative. The CDR3, as DNA: TGCGCCAGCAGCCCCGGCGGGGGATTGATAGAGCAGTACGTC. Its protein product is CASSPGGGLIEQYV.